Reported below is one T cell receptor (beta chain). Its antigen is still unknown. The record originates from a study of siplizumab effects on memory and regulatory T cells. General study findings and limits: Solely a minor proportion of alloreactive clones could be assigned to unstimulated subsets. Siplizumab cultures yielded proliferating Tregs whose suppressive function was not confirmed. The apparent diversity of naive T cells exceeded that of memory cells, and naive T cells seemed to make a major contribution to the alloresponse.

Repertoires were generated with immunoSEQ multiplex PCR, while TCRdb's copy carries only in-frame clones and drops some. The sample holds about 55,000 clones, about 97% seen once. CDR1 and CDR2 (germline): LNHDA, SQIVND (reference sequence). The CDR3 totals 14 residues. V was shortened by 5 bases and J by 5 bases, with 13 bases between the two germline ends. The rearrangement joins TRBV19 to TRBJ1-5; D call uncertain. Specimen: naive CD4+ T cells sorted from blood. This sequence originates from a human donor in good health. This CDR3 is CASSPPQAYQPQHF. The DNA for the CDR3 is TGTGCCAGTAGTCCCCCGCAGGCGTATCAGCCCCAGCATTTT.